This T cell receptor (beta chain) was sequenced in a study of shared clonotypes between healthy human individuals. Naive CD8 cells were CD45RO-negative, positively selected for CCR7, excluding terminally differentiated effector memory CD45RA+ cells. Some clones are missing from TCRdb's copy, which holds only in-frame ones; the method was immunoSEQ multiplex PCR. In the table there are approximately 2,000,000 clones, about 94% of which are singletons. The receptor was isolated from a man between 18 and 29 years old in good health. Some clones in this sample may be carry-over from other donors' samples. The sequenced sample was naive CD8+ T cells from PBMCs.

CDR3 sequence: CASRQWGRAGELFF. The DNA of the CDR3 is TGTGCCAGCAGACAGTGGGGGCGGGCCGGGGAGCTGTTTTTT. The genes are TRBV28 and TRBJ2-2, with a weak D call TRBD1 (6 bases). The V gene's germline CDR1 is MDHEN and CDR2 SYDVKM. V was trimmed by 6 bases and J by 6 bases, leaving 14 bases between them. CDR3 length equals 14 residues.